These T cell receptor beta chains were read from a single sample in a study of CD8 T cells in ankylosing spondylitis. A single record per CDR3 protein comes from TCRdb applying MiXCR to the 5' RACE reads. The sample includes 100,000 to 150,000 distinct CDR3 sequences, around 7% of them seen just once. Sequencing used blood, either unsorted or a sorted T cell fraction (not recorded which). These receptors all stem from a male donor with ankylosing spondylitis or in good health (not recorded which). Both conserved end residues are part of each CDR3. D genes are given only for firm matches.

CDR3aa: CASSDTDRNTEAFF; d_gene: .; v_gene: TRBV6-4; j_gene: TRBJ1-1
CDR3aa: CASSPGRGTQNQETQYF; d_gene: .; v_gene: TRBV18; j_gene: TRBJ2-5
CDR3aa: CASSPNSGRSPDTQYF; d_gene: TRBD2; v_gene: TRBV5-6; j_gene: TRBJ2-3
CDR3aa: CASSFFLIGAYNEQFF; d_gene: .; v_gene: TRBV5-6; j_gene: TRBJ2-1
CDR3aa: CSAETKGDRGIYGYTF; d_gene: TRBD1; v_gene: TRBV20-1; j_gene: TRBJ1-2
CDR3aa: CASSQDGGLADNTGELFF; d_gene: TRBD2; v_gene: TRBV4-3; j_gene: TRBJ2-2
CDR3aa: CAIGTSAQGAYEQYF; d_gene: TRBD2; v_gene: TRBV10-3; j_gene: TRBJ2-7
CDR3aa: CATRGAVGSYNEQFF; d_gene: TRBD2; v_gene: TRBV24-1; j_gene: TRBJ2-1
CDR3aa: CSAPGQGYDEQFF; d_gene: TRBD1; v_gene: TRBV20-1; j_gene: TRBJ2-1
CDR3aa: CASTEDSSSPLHF; d_gene: .; v_gene: TRBV28; j_gene: TRBJ1-6
CDR3aa: CASSGKGTSGGPSYEQYF; d_gene: TRBD2; v_gene: TRBV9; j_gene: TRBJ2-7
CDR3aa: CASILRENTEAFF; d_gene: .; v_gene: TRBV5-1; j_gene: TRBJ1-1
CDR3aa: CASSLDRRRGYTF; d_gene: .; v_gene: TRBV7-2; j_gene: TRBJ1-2
CDR3aa: CASSAITGAPSYEQYF; d_gene: TRBD1; v_gene: TRBV5-1; j_gene: TRBJ2-7
CDR3aa: CASTFLPVQETQYF; d_gene: .; v_gene: TRBV12-3/TRBV12-4; j_gene: TRBJ2-5
CDR3aa: CASSVDGKGDQPQHF; d_gene: .; v_gene: TRBV9; j_gene: TRBJ1-5
CDR3aa: CSARSGNTEAFF; d_gene: .; v_gene: TRBV20-1; j_gene: TRBJ1-1
CDR3aa: CSARLAGNYNEQFF; d_gene: TRBD2; v_gene: TRBV20-1; j_gene: TRBJ2-1
CDR3aa: CAIMRDSYEQYF; d_gene: .; v_gene: TRBV10-3; j_gene: TRBJ2-7
CDR3aa: CAMGPGLPSGELFF; d_gene: .; v_gene: TRBV5-5; j_gene: TRBJ2-2
CDR3aa: CASRPGRTTNEKLFF; d_gene: .; v_gene: TRBV7-9; j_gene: TRBJ1-4
CDR3aa: CASSTRGGNYEQYF; d_gene: .; v_gene: TRBV7-9; j_gene: TRBJ2-7
CDR3aa: CASSDGPSTDTQYF; d_gene: .; v_gene: TRBV5-1; j_gene: TRBJ2-3
CDR3aa: CASSGGWGSYNEQFF; d_gene: .; v_gene: TRBV12-3/TRBV12-4; j_gene: TRBJ2-1
CDR3aa: CASSFQGDTNTGELFF; d_gene: TRBD1; v_gene: TRBV5-1; j_gene: TRBJ2-2
CDR3aa: CASSLLLAANTGELFF; d_gene: .; v_gene: TRBV5-5; j_gene: TRBJ2-2
CDR3aa: CASALRLPETQYF; d_gene: .; v_gene: TRBV12-5; j_gene: TRBJ2-5
CDR3aa: CAWSGRGASYNEQFF; d_gene: .; v_gene: TRBV30; j_gene: TRBJ2-1
CDR3aa: CSASRGQTYEQYF; d_gene: TRBD1; v_gene: TRBV20-1; j_gene: TRBJ2-7
CDR3aa: CASSLRDRGIYEQYF; d_gene: TRBD1; v_gene: TRBV27; j_gene: TRBJ2-7
CDR3aa: CSARDNGGGLETQYF; d_gene: .; v_gene: TRBV20-1; j_gene: TRBJ2-5
CDR3aa: CSAELGYEQYF; d_gene: .; v_gene: TRBV20-1; j_gene: TRBJ2-7
CDR3aa: CASTLTSGRQETQYF; d_gene: TRBD2; v_gene: TRBV5-1; j_gene: TRBJ2-5
CDR3aa: CASSPRSGSSTDTQYF; d_gene: TRBD2; v_gene: TRBV18; j_gene: TRBJ2-3
CDR3aa: CASSPGLAIIYNEQFF; d_gene: TRBD2; v_gene: TRBV5-1; j_gene: TRBJ2-1
CDR3aa: CASSQGKDTQYF; d_gene: .; v_gene: TRBV3-1; j_gene: TRBJ2-3
CDR3aa: CASSFSGGQNEKLFF; d_gene: TRBD1; v_gene: TRBV5-1; j_gene: TRBJ1-4
CDR3aa: CASSPIGGAGDTQYF; d_gene: .; v_gene: TRBV7-7; j_gene: TRBJ2-3
CDR3aa: CASSVDRRWGELFF; d_gene: .; v_gene: TRBV7-3; j_gene: TRBJ2-2
CDR3aa: CASSPRLGGYEQYF; d_gene: .; v_gene: TRBV27; j_gene: TRBJ2-7
CDR3aa: CSARVWAGEDSPLHF; d_gene: .; v_gene: TRBV20-1; j_gene: TRBJ1-6